Reported below is one T cell receptor (beta chain). Its antigen is still unknown. The study ran its PCR with 60 Vbeta and 13 Jbeta primers. Repertoires were generated with immunoSEQ multiplex PCR, while TCRdb's copy carries only in-frame clones and drops some. The table includes about 98,000 clones, around 80% detected once. This entry belongs to a study of cytomegalovirus exposure and HLA in healthy donors. J lost 5 bases, V lost 5 bases, and 5 bases had no gene match. This CDR3 comprises 15 residues. In germline, CDR1 is SEHNR, CDR2 FQNEAQ (reference sequence). Study findings and constraints: Later analysis demonstrated an association between a missense DCLRE1C variant and TCR beta V- and J-gene trimming. It was shown in a later analysis that HLA-associated TCR beta chains were more clonally expanded than other, equally common chains. The study put under 200 TCR beta chains on its list as cytomegalovirus-associated.

Sequencing used PBMCs. This sequence was found in a man aged 40-55 years in good health and CMV-seronegative. The chain joins TRBV7-9 to TRBJ2-2; 10 nucleotides agree with TRBD1. The CDR3 coding sequence is TGTGCCAGCAGCCCAGAGGGACAGGGGACCGGGGAGCTGTTTTTT. Amino acids: CASSPEGQGTGELFF.